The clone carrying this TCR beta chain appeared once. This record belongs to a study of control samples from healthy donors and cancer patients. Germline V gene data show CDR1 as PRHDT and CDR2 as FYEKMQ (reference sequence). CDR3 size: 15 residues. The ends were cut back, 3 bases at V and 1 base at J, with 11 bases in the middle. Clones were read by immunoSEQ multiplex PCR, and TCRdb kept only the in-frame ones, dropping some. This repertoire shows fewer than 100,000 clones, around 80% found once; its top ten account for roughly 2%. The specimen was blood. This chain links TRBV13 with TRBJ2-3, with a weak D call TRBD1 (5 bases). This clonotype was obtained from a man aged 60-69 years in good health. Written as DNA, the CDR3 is TGTGCCAGCAGCTTCGCAGGGTTGGGCACAGATACGCAGTATTTT. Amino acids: CASSFAGLGTDTQYF.